One and the same sample provided the 22 T cell receptor beta chains below, sequenced in a study of Tregs in tolerant kidney transplant recipients. Generated by immunoSEQ multiplex PCR, the TCRdb table keeps only in-frame clones and is missing some. The data show 75,000 to 80,000 clones, more than 85% seen once. Sequencing used Tregs from blood, obtained before the transplant. The source of these receptors is a human donor who received a combined kidney and bone marrow transplant.

The rearrangement joins TRBV6-1 to TRBJ2-1, with TRBD1 matching 9 bases. The CDR3 spans 17 residues. V shed 3 bases, J shed 2 bases, and the junction held 8 bases outside the gene matches. Per the germline V gene, CDR1 is MNHNS and CDR2 is SASEGT. The CDR3 reads CASSDRLGQGTYNEQFF. The CDR3 DNA follows: TGTGCCAGCAGTGACCGTCTAGGACAGGGGACCTACAATGAGCAGTTCTTC.

The rearrangement links TRBV30 to TRBJ2-7, with D perhaps assigned TRBD1 or TRBD2 (5 bases each). The V end was cut by 0 bases, the J end by 4 bases, with 10 bases between. The CDR3 has 13 amino acids. Germline values: CDR1 GTSNPN, CDR2 SVGIG (reference sequence). The CDR3 reads CAWSVGERYEQYF. CDR3 DNA: TGTGCCTGGAGTGTAGGGGAGCGGTACGAGCAGTACTTC.

The V and J genes are TRBV4-2 and TRBJ1-5, with a tentative D call TRBD1 (5 bases). This CDR3 has 17 residues. In germline, CDR1 is LGHNA, CDR2 YNFKEQ. Trimming took 0 bases from V and 5 from J, leaving 17 bases between them. The CDR3 spells CASSQESGAGEYQPQHF. CDR3 sequence (DNA): TGTGCCAGCAGCCAAGAATCCGGGGCCGGGGAGTATCAGCCCCAGCATTTT.

V gene TRBV27 combines with J gene TRBJ2-7, with 9 bases aligning to TRBD1. Germline V CDR1 and CDR2: MNHEY, SMNVEV (reference sequence). The CDR3 covers 15 residues. Losses at the gene ends were 2 bases for V and 2 bases for J; bases not matched to a gene: 4. The CDR3 bases are TGTGCCAGCAGTTTAAAGGACAGGGGTCCCTACGAGCAGTACTTC. It is translated as CASSLKDRGPYEQYF.

The V and J genes are TRBV6-5 and TRBJ2-7; 9 bases align to TRBD1. This CDR3 contains 14 residues. Germline trimming cut 6 bases from V and 6 bases from J; bases unmatched to any gene: 9. Germline CDR1 and CDR2: MNHEY and SVGAGI. The CDR3 loop is CASRFAGTGPEQYF. The CDR3 coding sequence is TGTGCCAGCAGGTTCGCCGGGACAGGGCCCGAGCAGTACTTC.

On this clone: One end of the junction is discordant with germline, which a read error may explain. The chain couples TRBV28 to TRBJ2-7; possible D gene TRBD1, 5 bases. CDR1 and CDR2 (germline): MDHEN, SYDVKM. CDR3 size: 15 residues. The CDR3 loop is CASRLEGAEAYEQYF. CDR3 nucleotide sequence: TGTGCCAGCCGTTTGGAAGGGGCAGAGGCCTACGAGCAGTACTTC. Full variable domain (outside the CDR3, taken from reference TRBV28 and TRBJ2-7): DVKVTQSSRYLVKRTGEKVFLECVQDMDHENMFWYRQDPGLGLRLIYFSYDVKMKEKGDIPEGYSVSREKKERFSLILESASTNQTSMYLCASRLEGAEAYEQYFGPGTRLTVT.

This sequence joins TRBV2 and TRBJ2-5; D gene ambiguous. This CDR3 comprises 14 residues. Germline lookup yields CDR1 SNHLY and CDR2 FYNNEI. V was trimmed by 5 bases and J by 2 bases, leaving 12 bases between them. The DNA of the CDR3 is TGTGCCAGCAGTTACCTGGTTCAACAAGAGACCCAGTACTTC. Translated: CASSYLVQQETQYF.

This chain joins TRBV4-2 and TRBJ2-5, with 14 bases lining up with TRBD2. The CDR3 extends over 18 amino acids. The germline gives CDR1 LGHNA, CDR2 YNFKEQ. The V and J ends lost 0 bases and 4 bases, in that order; junction bases with no gene match: 7. The CDR3 DNA is TGTGCCAGCAGCCAAGATGGGACTAGCGGGAGTAGGGCAGAGACCCAGTACTTC. It codes for CASSQDGTSGSRAETQYF.

The chain joins TRBV4-3 to TRBJ2-1; 9 bases are shared with TRBD1. Trimming cost V 0 bases and J 6 bases; bases outside gene matches: 3. Looked up from germline, CDR1 is LGHNA and CDR2 is YSLEER. The CDR3 runs 15 residues. CDR3 amino acids: CASSQEGTGFNEQFF. In nucleotides, the CDR3 is TGCGCCAGCAGCCAAGAGGGGACAGGGTTCAATGAGCAGTTCTTC.

The V and J genes are TRBV6-5 and TRBJ1-4, with TRBD1 as a possible D gene (6 bases). V was cut by 6 bases and J by 8 bases, with 16 bases left in between. The CDR3 contains 14 residues. The V gene's germline CDR1 is MNHEY and CDR2 SVGAGI. CDR3 sequence (DNA): TGTGCCAGCAGCCCCAGGGGAAGAAACGAAAAACTGTTTTTT. Translated, it gives CASSPRGRNEKLFF.

V and J are TRBV7-9 and TRBJ2-3; D gene unclear. V was clipped by 0 bases and J by 0 bases, with 4 bases between them. Per the germline V gene, CDR1 is SEHNR and CDR2 is FQNEAQ (reference sequence). The CDR3 sequence is 14 residues long. The CDR3 nucleotides read TGTGCCAGCAGCTTAGCCGGGAGCACAGATACGCAGTATTTT. Translating it yields CASSLAGSTDTQYF.

A few counts support this clone. The chain links TRBV5-1 to TRBJ1-1, with D uncertain. CDR3 size: 13 residues. The germline gives CDR1 SGHRS, CDR2 YFSETQ. Trimming cost V 0 bases and J 11 bases, with 14 bases left between them. The CDR3 here is CASSLDLVGSAFF. Here the CDR3 DNA reads TGCGCCAGCAGCTTGGATTTGGTTGGTTCGGCTTTCTTT.

The rearrangement links TRBV19 to TRBJ2-2; TRBD1 aligns across 7 bases. The CDR3 loop spans 15 amino acids. The germline V gene has CDR1 LNHDA and CDR2 SQIVND (reference sequence). V was pared by 5 bases and J by 7 bases, with 10 bases of the junction left unmatched. The CDR3 sequence: CASSSAQGVYGELFF. For the CDR3, the DNA is TGTGCCAGTAGTTCGGCTCAGGGGGTTTACGGGGAGCTGTTTTTT.

V and J are TRBV28 and TRBJ2-1, with D perhaps TRBD2 (5 bases). The V end lost 2 bases, the J end lost 16 bases, and 27 bases lay between the germline ends. Germline V gene sequence: CDR1 MDHEN, CDR2 SYDVKM. This CDR3 has 16 residues. The CDR3 protein is CASSLIPSPGGPPVFF. Written as DNA, the CDR3 is TGTGCCAGCAGTTTAATCCCCAGCCCGGGCGGGCCCCCGGTTTTCTTC.

A few counts support this clone. This sequence joins TRBV28 and TRBJ2-7, with 16 positions matching TRBD2. Germline V gene lookup returns CDR1 MDHEN and CDR2 SYDVKM. The CDR3 is 18 residues long. V lost 6 bases to trimming and J lost 7 bases; unmatched junction nucleotides: 15. This CDR3 reads CASRGYGTSGRARWEQYF. The DNA for the CDR3 is TGTGCCAGCAGGGGATATGGGACTAGCGGGAGGGCTCGGTGGGAGCAGTACTTC.

Concerning this clone itself: The sample holds other DNA sequences that translate to the same CDR3. In DNA, the CDR3 is TGTGCCAGCAGCACACCGGGTCAGGGCTCTAGCCACGAGCAGTACTTC. Amino acid sequence: CASSTPGQGSSHEQYF. The V gene is TRBV28, the J gene TRBJ2-7; perhaps D is TRBD1 or TRBD2 (5 bases each). V lost 6 bases, J lost 5 bases, and 23 bases lay in between. CDR1 MDHEN and CDR2 SYDVKM come from the germline V gene. This CDR3 region has 16 residues. The variable domain in full, with the rest retrieved from reference TRBV28 and TRBJ2-7, is DVKVTQSSRYLVKRTGEKVFLECVQDMDHENMFWYRQDPGLGLRLIYFSYDVKMKEKGDIPEGYSVSREKKERFSLILESASTNQTSMYLCASSTPGQGSSHEQYFGPGTRLTVT.

The chain recombines TRBV19 with TRBJ1-2; 8 bases map to TRBD1. Germline values: CDR1 LNHDA, CDR2 SQIVND (reference sequence). V was pared by 3 bases and J by 7 bases, with 13 bases of the junction left unmatched. This CDR3 is 16 amino acids long. This CDR3 reads CASSMGASDRAGGYTF. The CDR3 DNA reads TGTGCCAGTAGTATGGGTGCTTCGGACAGGGCCGGTGGCTACACCTTC.

The CDR3 protein is CASSTGWPSPPTEAFF. The CDR3 DNA reads as TGTGCCAGCAGTACCGGATGGCCGTCTCCTCCTACTGAAGCTTTCTTT. The chain carries TRBV28 and TRBJ1-1; D is ambiguous. The CDR3 is made up of 16 amino acids. Trimming removed 5 bases from V and 5 bases from J, with 21 bases in between. Germline V CDR1 and CDR2: MDHEN, SYDVKM. Variable domain in full (rest from reference TRBV28 and TRBJ1-1): DVKVTQSSRYLVKRTGEKVFLECVQDMDHENMFWYRQDPGLGLRLIYFSYDVKMKEKGDIPEGYSVSREKKERFSLILESASTNQTSMYLCASSTGWPSPPTEAFFGQGTRLTVV.

This sequence joins TRBV30 and TRBJ2-7, with D tentatively TRBD2 (5 bases). This CDR3 is 14 amino acids long. Trimming shortened V by 0 bases and J by 1 base, and 10 bases separated the two germline ends. CDR1 is GTSNPN and CDR2 is SVGIG in the germline V gene (reference sequence). Here the CDR3 DNA reads TGTGCCTGGAGTGTATTGGAGGCGTCCTACGAGCAGTACTTC. This codes for CAWSVLEASYEQYF.

CDR3 nucleotides: TGCGCCAGCAGCCCTCTTCAGACGGGGGGCTACGAGCAGTACTTC. Translated, it gives CASSPLQTGGYEQYF. The chain recombines TRBV5-1 with TRBJ2-5; 7 bases are shared with TRBD2. The J call may not be correct, given that the DNA end is closer to TRBJ2-7. From germline, CDR1 is SGHRS and CDR2 YFSETQ. The CDR3 is 15 residues long.

This chain joins TRBV2 and TRBJ1-5, with no clear D. Germline-derived CDR1 and CDR2 are SNHLY and FYNNEI. Between the trimmed V and J ends, which lost 1 base and 7 bases, there was a span of 11 bases. CDR3 length equals 14 residues. Written as DNA, the CDR3 is TGTGCCAGCAGTGAAGGGCACCTAGGGCAGCCCCAGCATTTT. Amino acids: CASSEGHLGQPQHF.

The V gene is TRBV6-1, the J gene TRBJ1-3; no clear D. CDR1 is MNHNS, CDR2 SASEGT, per germline. The CDR3 totals 14 residues. Trimming stripped 2 bases from V and 15 bases from J, with 20 bases between. The CDR3 region is CASSEIRSRTSPYF. The CDR3, as DNA: TGTGCCAGCAGTGAAATACGTTCACGGACTTCCCCATATTTT.